This is a list of T cell receptor beta chains from one sample in a study of CD8+ T cells in alopecia areata. Profiled with immunoSEQ multiplex PCR; TCRdb holds only in-frame clones, not every one. The sample consists of approximately 200,000 clones, roughly three fifths of them appearing once. The sample was CD4+ T cells sorted from blood, taken at week 4, from a patient treated with tofacitinib. These receptors were obtained from a human donor with alopecia areata. Each CDR3 is given with its conserved first and last residue. A D gene is named only where the DNA matches it firmly. The size of a clone is reported for some rows only, either as once, few or many, or as a class for expanded clones.

clone size	D gene	J gene	V gene	CDR3 protein	CDR3 DNA
NA	NA	TRBJ1-1	TRBV6-5	CASRGPGTVNTEAFF	TGTGCCAGCAGGGGTCCCGGGACGGTGAACACTGAAGCTTTCTTT
few	TRBD2	TRBJ2-3	TRBV29-1	CSVQPGLTGTDTQYF	TGCAGCGTACAACCGGGACTAACCGGCACAGATACGCAGTATTTT
NA	TRBD2	TRBJ2-1	TRBV6-6	CASSVGGAEVEQFF	TGTGCCAGCAGTGTGGGAGGGGCAGAGGTAGAGCAGTTCTTC
many	NA	TRBJ1-2	TRBV7-2	CASSADPKYGYTF	TGTGCCAGCAGCGCGGACCCGAAGTATGGCTACACCTTC
NA	NA	TRBJ2-1	TRBV7-3	CASSLSLTGRSYNEQFF	TGTGCCAGCAGCTTAAGTCTTACAGGTCGCTCCTACAATGAGCAGTTCTTC
NA	TRBD2	TRBJ2-1	TRBV9	CASSVSSRAGGNEQFF	TGTGCCAGCAGCGTAAGCTCTAGGGCGGGGGGCAATGAGCAGTTCTTC
few	NA	TRBJ1-5	TRBV5-1	CASSLTGGSNQPQHF	TGCGCCAGCAGCCTGACAGGAGGGAGCAATCAGCCCCAGCATTTT
NA	NA	TRBJ2-5	TRBV7-2	CASGGRRQETQYF	TGTGCCAGCGGAGGGAGGCGTCAAGAGACCCAGTACTTC
NA	NA	TRBJ2-6	TRBV6-5	CASSYSWAGANVLTF	TGTGCCAGCAGTTACTCTTGGGCTGGGGCCAACGTCCTGACTTTC
NA	NA	TRBJ1-2	TRBV30	CAWSVRGTADYGYTF	TGTGCCTGGAGTGTAAGGGGTACGGCGGACTATGGCTACACCTTC
NA	TRBD2	TRBJ2-5	TRBV2	CASSERTRAETQYF	TGTGCCAGCAGTGAGAGGACTAGAGCAGAGACCCAGTACTTC
NA	NA	TRBJ2-5	TRBV29-1	CSVGEMGETQYF	TGCAGCGTGGGGGAGATGGGGGAGACCCAGTACTTC
NA	NA	TRBJ2-2	TRBV29-1	CSVRVGQGQTGELFF	TGCAGCGTTAGGGTTGGGCAGGGCCAGACCGGGGAGCTGTTTTTT
NA	NA	TRBJ2-7	TRBV29-1	CSVEVGGTSYEQYF	TGCAGCGTTGAAGTGGGGGGAACAAGCTACGAGCAGTACTTC
NA	TRBD2	TRBJ2-1	TRBV7-2	CASSSNSGTEFF	TGTGCCAGCAGCTCTAATAGCGGGACCGAGTTCTTC
NA	NA	TRBJ2-1	TRBV18	CASSPIEGTNEQFF	TGTGCCAGCTCACCAATCGAGGGTACGAATGAGCAGTTCTTC
NA	NA	TRBJ2-2	TRBV29-1	CSVRRQDQTGELFF	TGCAGCGTTCGCCGGCAGGATCAAACCGGGGAGCTGTTTTTT
NA	NA	TRBJ2-7	TRBV7-2	CASSLATGSQGEQYF	TGTGCCAGCAGTCTAGCGACCGGGAGTCAGGGCGAGCAGTACTTC
few	NA	TRBJ2-1	TRBV10-3	CAISERAGKPSSYNEQFF	TGTGCCATCAGTGAAAGAGCGGGCAAACCCAGCTCCTACAATGAGCAGTTCTTC
NA	TRBD1	TRBJ1-4	TRBV15	CATEAGGTNEKLFF	TGTGCCACAGAAGCAGGGGGAACTAATGAAAAACTGTTTTTT
NA	NA	TRBJ1-5	TRBV7-6	CASSSRANQPQHF	TGTGCCAGCAGCTCCAGGGCTAATCAGCCCCAGCATTTT
NA	NA	TRBJ1-2	TRBV28	CASSFGGIGGRGYTF	TGTGCCAGCAGTTTTGGCGGGATAGGCGGTCGAGGCTACACCTTC
NA	TRBD1	TRBJ1-5	TRBV29-1	CSVRTGSNQPQHF	TGCAGCGTTCGGACAGGGAGCAATCAGCCCCAGCATTTT
NA	NA	TRBJ1-2	TRBV5-6	CASSSTGFYGYTF	TGTGCCAGCAGCTCGACAGGCTTCTATGGCTACACCTTC
few	NA	TRBJ1-2	TRBV15	CATSGPDRDDYGYTF	TGTGCCACCAGCGGCCCGGACAGAGATGACTATGGCTACACCTTC
NA	TRBD1	TRBJ2-2	TRBV28	CASSPSGNRGRNTGELFF	TGTGCCAGCAGTCCCTCGGGGAACAGGGGAAGGAACACCGGGGAGCTGTTTTTT
NA	NA	TRBJ1-1	TRBV4-1	CASSQDPSRQNTEAFF	TGCGCCAGCAGCCAAGATCCTTCCAGACAGAACACTGAAGCTTTCTTT
NA	NA	TRBJ2-5	TRBV7-2	CASSYGGTPETQYF	TGTGCCAGCAGTTACGGGGGGACACCTGAGACCCAGTACTTC
NA	TRBD2	TRBJ2-2	TRBV30	CARESTSRTGELFF	TGTGCCCGGGAGTCGACTAGCAGAACCGGGGAGCTGTTTTTT
NA	NA	TRBJ2-7	TRBV29-1	CSAAAARGGSYEQYF	TGCAGCGCCGCTGCGGCCAGGGGGGGCTCCTACGAGCAGTACTTC
NA	NA	TRBJ1-4	TRBV18	CASSPRSSEKLFF	TGTGCCAGCTCACCACGGAGCAGTGAAAAACTGTTTTTT
NA	NA	TRBJ2-3	TRBV9	CASSVVGRSPDTQYF	TGTGCCAGCAGCGTAGTAGGTAGGAGCCCAGATACGCAGTATTTT
NA	NA	TRBJ2-1	TRBV29-1	CSVDQGVDEQFF	TGCAGCGTAGATCAAGGAGTAGATGAGCAGTTCTTC
NA	TRBD1	TRBJ2-7	TRBV25-1	CASPSNQGQGFDDEQYF	TGTGCCAGTCCATCAAACCAGGGACAGGGTTTCGACGACGAGCAGTACTTC
NA	TRBD2	TRBJ2-7	TRBV2	CARGLAGPSYEQYF	TGTGCCAGGGGACTAGCGGGGCCCTCCTACGAGCAGTACTTC
few	NA	TRBJ2-5	TRBV4-2	CASSLGREEETQYF	TGTGCCAGCAGCCTCGGGCGAGAAGAAGAGACCCAGTACTTC
NA	NA	TRBJ2-1	TRBV20-1	CSGYGNSEQFF	TGCAGTGGCTACGGTAATAGTGAGCAGTTCTTC
NA	TRBD1	TRBJ2-1	TRBV30	CAWRRQGITYNEQFF	TGTGCCTGGAGGCGACAGGGAATTACCTACAATGAGCAGTTCTTC
NA	TRBD1	TRBJ2-3	TRBV6-1	CASNPQGQGSDTQYF	TGTGCCAGCAACCCCCAGGGACAGGGAAGCGATACGCAGTATTTT
few	NA	TRBJ1-5	TRBV28	CASSLRQGPQHF	TGTGCCAGCAGTTTACGGCAGGGGCCCCAGCATTTT
NA	NA	TRBJ1-1	TRBV29-1	CSVGLESGVIAEAFF	TGCAGCGTTGGCCTAGAATCTGGGGTTATCGCTGAAGCTTTCTTT
NA	NA	TRBJ1-1	TRBV29-1	CSGTSGTRAEAFF	TGCAGTGGGACTAGCGGGACACGGGCTGAAGCTTTCTTT
NA	NA	TRBJ2-7	TRBV7-2	CASSLSRSEQYF	TGTGCCAGCAGTCTGAGTCGCTCCGAGCAGTACTTC
NA	NA	TRBJ2-7	TRBV2	CASKAQRSSYEQYF	TGTGCCAGCAAGGCGCAACGCAGCTCCTACGAGCAGTACTTC
NA	TRBD2	TRBJ2-7	TRBV29-1	CSVQLGTSGTYEQYF	TGCAGCGTCCAACTTGGGACTAGCGGAACCTACGAGCAGTACTTC
NA	NA	TRBJ2-7	TRBV4-1	CASSQAGYEQYF	TGCGCCAGCAGCCAAGCGGGGTACGAGCAGTACTTC
few	NA	TRBJ2-1	TRBV2	CASSAVRDYNEQFF	TGTGCCAGCAGTGCCGTCCGGGACTACAATGAGCAGTTCTTC
few	NA	TRBJ1-2	TRBV6-5	CASSYSGRGREGYTF	TGTGCCAGCAGTTACTCAGGCAGGGGAAGGGAGGGCTACACCTTC
NA	NA	TRBJ2-7	TRBV29-1	CSVEAEDEQYF	TGCAGCGTTGAGGCAGAAGACGAGCAGTACTTC
few	NA	TRBJ2-4	TRBV5-1	CASRPGQEAKNIQYF	TGCGCCAGCAGGCCGGGACAAGAAGCCAAAAACATTCAGTACTTC
NA	TRBD1	TRBJ1-2	TRBV7-2	CASSSWDRGYTF	TGTGCCAGCAGCTCATGGGACAGGGGCTACACCTTC
few	TRBD2	TRBJ2-6	TRBV7-2	CASSRISGRQKGANVLTF	TGTGCCAGCAGCCGGATTAGCGGGAGACAGAAGGGGGCCAACGTCCTGACTTTC
few	NA	TRBJ1-2	TRBV29-1	CSVTSGSGYTF	TGCAGCGTGACCTCAGGGTCTGGCTACACCTTC
NA	TRBD1	TRBJ1-4	TRBV27	CASSSTGTTVTNEKLFF	TGTGCCAGCAGTTCGACAGGGACCACGGTAACTAATGAAAAACTGTTTTTT
NA	TRBD1	TRBJ2-5	TRBV29-1	CSVEPTSRQGFQETQYF	TGCAGCGTTGAACCAACCAGCCGACAGGGTTTCCAAGAGACCCAGTACTTC